This TCR beta chain was documented in a study of cytomegalovirus exposure and HLA in healthy donors. Regarding the study as a whole: Altogether, some 170 TCR beta chains were recorded as cytomegalovirus-associated.

Vbeta (60) and Jbeta (13) primers were used in the PCR. Profiling relied on immunoSEQ multiplex PCR, and the TCRdb table lists in-frame clones only, not all of them. The sample has 95,000 to 150,000 clones, around 77% seen once. Remarks on this clone: Its antigen is as yet unknown.

This sequence was found in a man aged 18-30 years in good health and CMV-seropositive. The sequencing input was PBMCs.

The CDR3 loop reads CASSLDSSYEQYF. In DNA, the CDR3 is TGTGCCAGCAGTCTGGACAGCTCCTACGAGCAGTACTTC. The chain carries TRBV7-6 and TRBJ2-7, with a weak D call TRBD1 (6 bases). The CDR3 contains 13 residues. Trimming cost V 6 bases and J 0 bases, with 9 bases left between them. Germline assignment: CDR1 SGHVS and CDR2 FNYEAQ.